Listed here are 6 T cell receptor beta chains from one sample, sequenced in a study of regulatory and conventional T cells in RAG deficiency. Method: immunoSEQ multiplex PCR; TCRdb's copy keeps in-frame clones and lacks some. The table records 8,000 to 10,000 clones, around 94% of them present only once. Genomic DNA came from blood conventional CD4+ T cells gated CD25-low CD127-high. The specimen sequenced was CD4+ effector T cells sorted from blood. These receptors were taken from a human donor with RAG deficiency presenting as severe combined immunodeficiency.

This chain's CDR3 is CASSIRTAYGYTF. The CDR3 coding sequence is TGTGCCAGTAGTATAAGGACCGCCTATGGCTACACCTTC. The V and J genes are TRBV19 and TRBJ1-2, with D unresolved. V lost 2 bases and J lost 4, with 8 bases in between. CDR1 LNHDA and CDR2 SQIVND come from the germline V gene (reference sequence). The CDR3 covers 13 residues.

This clone was recorded once. The genes are TRBV10-3 and TRBJ2-5, with 10 nucleotides matching TRBD2. V shed 5 bases and J 2 bases; nucleotides not matched to a gene: 5. The germline V gene has CDR1 ENHRY and CDR2 SYGVKD. CDR3 length: 15 residues. The CDR3 sequence: CAISQREGAQETQYF. The DNA for the CDR3 is TGTGCCATCAGTCAGCGGGAGGGGGCTCAAGAGACCCAGTACTTC.

The chain uses TRBV5-1 and TRBJ1-3; D is undetermined. Trimming took 4 bases from V and 0 from J, leaving 5 bases between them. The CDR3 sequence is 13 residues long. CDR1 and CDR2 (germline): SGHRS, YFSETQ. The CDR3 sequence is CASSMSSGNTIYF. DNA for the CDR3: TGCGCCAGCAGCATGAGCTCTGGAAACACCATATATTTT. The entire variable domain, with the rest obtained from reference TRBV5-1 and TRBJ1-3, is as follows: KAGVTQTPRYLIKTRGQQVTLSCSPISGHRSVSWYQQTPGQGLQFLFEYFSETQRNKGNFPGRFSGRQFSNSRSEMNVSTLELGDSALYLCASSMSSGNTIYFGEGSWLTVV.

V gene TRBV19 combines with J gene TRBJ1-2; 8 bases line up with TRBD1. Trimming cost V 5 bases and J 8 bases; bases outside gene matches: 10. The CDR3 extends over 14 amino acids. From germline, CDR1 is LNHDA and CDR2 SQIVND (reference sequence). CDR3: CASSSRTGTGGYTF. As DNA, the CDR3 is TGTGCCAGTAGTTCCAGGACAGGGACTGGCGGCTACACCTTC. The full variable domain, its missing parts supplied by reference TRBV19 and TRBJ1-2, is DGGITQSPKYLFRKEGQNVTLSCEQNLNHDAMYWYRQDPGQGLRLIYYSQIVNDFQKGDIAEGYSVSREKKESFPLTVTSAQKNPTAFYLCASSSRTGTGGYTFGSGTRLTVV.

The chain is built from TRBV6-5 and TRBJ1-2; 7 nucleotides line up with TRBD1. The CDR3 is 15 residues long. Looked up from germline, CDR1 is MNHEY and CDR2 is SVGAGI. The ends lost 6 bases at V and 5 bases at J; junction bases unmatched: 12. CDR3 in amino acids: CASRQTGTAIYGYTF. CDR3 DNA sequence: TGTGCCAGCAGACAAACCGGGACAGCCATTTATGGCTACACCTTC.

The genes are TRBV29-1 and TRBJ2-1, with TRBD1 matching over 8 bases. Per germline, CDR1 SQVTM and CDR2 ANQGSEA. The CDR3 covers 16 residues. J lost 3 bases, V lost 7 bases, and 14 bases had no gene match. The CDR3 sequence: CSELRQGPRNYNEQFF. In DNA form, the CDR3 reads TGCAGCGAACTCAGACAGGGGCCCAGGAACTACAATGAGCAGTTCTTC.